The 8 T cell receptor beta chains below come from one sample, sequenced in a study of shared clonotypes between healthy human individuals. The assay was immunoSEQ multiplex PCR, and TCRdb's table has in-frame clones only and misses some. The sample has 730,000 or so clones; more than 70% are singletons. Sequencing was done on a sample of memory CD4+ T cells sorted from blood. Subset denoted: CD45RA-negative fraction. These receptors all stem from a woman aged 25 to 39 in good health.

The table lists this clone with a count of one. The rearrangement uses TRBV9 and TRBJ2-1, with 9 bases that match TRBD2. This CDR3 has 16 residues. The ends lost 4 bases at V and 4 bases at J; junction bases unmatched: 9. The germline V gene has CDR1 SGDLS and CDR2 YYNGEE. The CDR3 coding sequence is TGTGCCAGCAGCCCTCTAGCCGCGGGAGGGTACAATGAGCAGTTCTTC. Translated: CASSPLAAGGYNEQFF.

The DNA for the CDR3 is TGCGCCAGCAGCCAGTTTGGGGGAAGTGGGGCAAACATTCAGTACTTC. Amino acids: CASSQFGGSGANIQYF. The chain uses TRBV4-1 and TRBJ2-4; D might be TRBD1 or TRBD2, each matching 5 bases. This CDR3 is built from 16 residues. Germline V gene data show CDR1 as MGHRA and CDR2 as YSYEKL. V was clipped by 3 bases and J by 6 bases, with 18 bases between them.

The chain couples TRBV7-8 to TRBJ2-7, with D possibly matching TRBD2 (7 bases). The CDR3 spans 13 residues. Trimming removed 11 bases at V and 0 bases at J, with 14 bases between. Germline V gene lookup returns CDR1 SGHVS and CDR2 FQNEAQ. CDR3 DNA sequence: TGTGCCGCCGCGGGGGCCAGCTCCTACGAGCAGTACTTC. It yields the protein CAAAGASSYEQYF.

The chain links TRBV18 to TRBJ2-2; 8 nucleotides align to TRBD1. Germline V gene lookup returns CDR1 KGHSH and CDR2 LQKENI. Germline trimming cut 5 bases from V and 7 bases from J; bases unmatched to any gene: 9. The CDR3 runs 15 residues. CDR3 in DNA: TGTGCCAGCTCATCAGGGGGCGAAGGAATCGGGGAGCTGTTTTTT. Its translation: CASSSGGEGIGELFF. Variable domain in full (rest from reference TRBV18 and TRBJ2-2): NAGVMQNPRHLVRRRGQEARLRCSPMKGHSHVYWYRQLPEEGLKFMVYLQKENIIDESGMPKERFSAEFPKEGPSILRIQQVVRGDSAAYFCASSSGGEGIGELFFGEGSRLTVL.

The CDR3 nucleotides are TGTGCCAGCAGTTTACCCGAATCTGGAAACACCATATATTTT. It yields the protein CASSLPESGNTIYF. This sequence joins TRBV28 and TRBJ1-3; D not resolved. The CDR3 covers 14 residues. The germline V gene has CDR1 MDHEN and CDR2 SYDVKM. Trimming removed 2 bases at V and 1 base at J, with 6 bases between.

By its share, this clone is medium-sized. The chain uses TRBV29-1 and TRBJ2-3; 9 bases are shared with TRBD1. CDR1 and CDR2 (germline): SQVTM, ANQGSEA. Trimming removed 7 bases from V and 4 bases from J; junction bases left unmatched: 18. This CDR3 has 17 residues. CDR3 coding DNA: TGCAGCGCAACGATTTTACAAGGACAGGGGAGGGCAGATACGCAGTATTTT. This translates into CSATILQGQGRADTQYF.

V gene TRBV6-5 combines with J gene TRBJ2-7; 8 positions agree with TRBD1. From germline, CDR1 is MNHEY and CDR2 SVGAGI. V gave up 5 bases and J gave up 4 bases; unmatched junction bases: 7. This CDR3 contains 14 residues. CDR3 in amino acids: CASSKGQGSYEQYF. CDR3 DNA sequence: TGTGCCAGCAGTAAAGGACAGGGTTCGTACGAGCAGTACTTC.

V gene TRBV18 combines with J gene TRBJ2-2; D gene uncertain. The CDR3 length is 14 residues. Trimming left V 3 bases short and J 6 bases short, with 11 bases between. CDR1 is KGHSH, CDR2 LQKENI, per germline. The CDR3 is CASSPTRSAGELFF. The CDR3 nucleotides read TGTGCCAGCTCACCGACCAGGTCTGCCGGGGAGCTGTTTTTT.